These 9 T cell receptor beta chains came from one sample sequenced in a study of Graves' ophthalmopathy and Graves' hyperthyroidism. Amplification of TCR beta CDR3 regions used RNA transcripts. The authors performed first-round RT-PCR with HTBI primers and then a second-round multiplex PCR. One entry per CDR3 protein results from TCRdb running MiXCR on the multiplex PCR reads. The sample holds approximately 1.2 million distinct CDR3 sequences; about two fifths are singletons and the top ten take around 10%. Sequenced: peripheral blood or thyroid tissue (not recorded which). Receptors were obtained from an adult man with Graves' hyperthyroidism.

The rearrangement uses TRBV7-9 and TRBJ2-5; 13 bases fit TRBD2. V shed 3 bases and J 2 bases; nucleotides not matched to a gene: 6. Germline V gene data show CDR1 as SEHNR and CDR2 as FQNEAQ (reference sequence). This CDR3 is built from 17 residues. For the CDR3, the DNA is TGTGCCAGCAGCTTGAAGACTAGCGGGAGGCCACAAGAGACCCAGTACTTC. Amino acid sequence: CASSLKTSGRPQETQYF. Variable domain in full (rest from reference TRBV7-9 and TRBJ2-5): DTGVSQNPRHKITKRGQNVTFRCDPISEHNRLYWYRQTLGQGPEFLTYFQNEAQLEKSRLLSDRFSAERPKGSFSTLEIQRTEQGDSAMYLCASSLKTSGRPQETQYFGPGTRLLVL.

This clonotype was counted at least ten times. The V and J genes are TRBV7-8 and TRBJ1-1; D is uncertain. CDR1 is SGHVS and CDR2 is FQNEAQ in the germline V gene. Trimming stripped 3 bases from V and 1 base from J, with 6 bases between. The CDR3 is 13 residues long. CDR3 DNA: TGTGCCAGCAGCTTGATGTCGAACACTGAAGCTTTCTTT. This sequence encodes CASSLMSNTEAFF.

This clonotype was detected ten times or more. The rearrangement links TRBV20-1 to TRBJ2-7, with D tentatively TRBD1 or TRBD2 (5 bases each). The CDR3 runs to 13 residues. The V end was cut by 6 bases, the J end by 4 bases, with 16 bases between. The germline CDR1 and CDR2 sequences are DFQATT and SNEGSKA (reference sequence). CDR3 sequence reads: CSATGTAGYEQYF. CDR3 DNA sequence: TGCAGTGCGACCGGGACCGCCGGTTACGAGCAGTACTTC.

Notes on this clonotype: An end of the junction does not agree with germline; a read error may underlie this. The CDR3 DNA follows: TGCGCCAGCAGCCTAACCCGGGACAGGAGATTTTACGAGCAGTACTTC. Its protein is CASSLTRDRRFYEQYF. This chain joins TRBV7-9 and TRBJ2-7, with 8 bases lining up with TRBD1. Germline CDR1 and CDR2: SEHNR and FQNEAQ (reference sequence). The CDR3 contains 16 residues.

In this sample, this clonotype turned up many times. V and J are TRBV6-5 and TRBJ1-1; D is ambiguous. Germline loops: CDR1 MNHEY, CDR2 SVGAGI. V was cut by 4 bases and J by 5 bases, with 8 bases left in between. This CDR3 is built from 12 residues. CDR3 in DNA: TGTGCCAGCAGTTTTTCGAAGACTGAAGCTTTCTTT. Its protein product is CASSFSKTEAFF.

The chain combines TRBV7-2 with TRBJ2-7, with 7 bases identical to TRBD2. V lost 5 bases to trimming and J lost 2 bases; unmatched junction nucleotides: 6. The CDR3 runs to 14 residues. Per germline, CDR1 SGHTA and CDR2 FQGNSA. As DNA, the CDR3 is TGTGCCAGCAGCCCTCCTAGCGGAGCCTACGAGCAGTACTTC. This codes for CASSPPSGAYEQYF. The full variable domain, rest sourced from reference TRBV7-2 and TRBJ2-7, is GAGVSQSPSNKVTEKGKDVELRCDPISGHTALYWYRQSLGQGLEFLIYFQGNSAPDKSGLPSDRFSAERTGGSVSTLTIQRTQQEDSAVYLCASSPPSGAYEQYFGPGTRLTVT.

This sequence joins TRBV19 and TRBJ1-5; D not resolved. Germline CDR1 is LNHDA and CDR2 is SQIVND (reference sequence). The CDR3 contains 13 residues. Trimming stripped 9 bases from V and 2 bases from J, with 11 bases between. The CDR3 bases are TGTGCCAGCACGCAGTATGGCAATCAGCCCCAGCATTTT. The encoded protein is CASTQYGNQPQHF.

The V and J genes are TRBV7-9 and TRBJ2-7; 10 bases line up with TRBD1. Germline trimming cut 6 bases from V and 6 bases from J; bases unmatched to any gene: 8. The CDR3 length is 14 residues. Germline V CDR1 and CDR2: SEHNR, FQNEAQ (reference sequence). The CDR3 loop is CASSAGTGESEQYF. CDR3 nucleotides: TGTGCCAGCAGTGCCGGGACAGGGGAGAGCGAGCAGTACTTC.

This clonotype was observed many times. The chain uses TRBV10-3 and TRBJ2-7; D remains ambiguous. Germline V gene lookup returns CDR1 ENHRY and CDR2 SYGVKD. Between the trimmed V and J ends, which lost 7 bases and 0 bases, there was a span of 13 bases. The CDR3 runs 14 residues. CDR3 coding DNA: TGTGCCATCACCCCCAAGATAAGCTCCTACGAGCAGTACTTC. It translates to CAITPKISSYEQYF.